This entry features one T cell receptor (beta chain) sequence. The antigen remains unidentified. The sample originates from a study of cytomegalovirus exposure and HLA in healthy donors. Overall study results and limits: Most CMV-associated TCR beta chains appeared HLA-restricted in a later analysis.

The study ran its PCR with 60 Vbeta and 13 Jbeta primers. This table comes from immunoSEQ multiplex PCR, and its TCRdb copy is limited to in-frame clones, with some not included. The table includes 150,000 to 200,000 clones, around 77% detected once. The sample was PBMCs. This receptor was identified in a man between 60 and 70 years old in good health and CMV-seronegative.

CDR3: CASSSPDRVNEKLFF. In nucleotides, the CDR3 is TGTGCCAGCAGCTCCCCGGACAGGGTGAATGAAAAACTGTTTTTT. The V gene is TRBV9, the J gene TRBJ1-4, with 8 nucleotides matching TRBD1. Germline-derived CDR1 and CDR2 are SGDLS and YYNGEE. This CDR3 region has 15 residues. Unmatched junction bases numbered 7, after V lost 4 bases and J lost 5 bases. The complete variable domain, with remaining parts taken from reference TRBV9 and TRBJ1-4, reads DSGVTQTPKHLITATGQRVTLRCSPRSGDLSVYWYQQSLDQGLQFLIQYYNGEERAKGNILERFSAQQFPDLHSELNLSSLELGDSALYFCASSSPDRVNEKLFFGSGTQLSVL.